The next 20 T cell receptor beta chains were all read from a single sample in a study of CD8 T cells in Susac syndrome. An amount of RNA that ranged from roughly 0.45 to 1 ug was reverse transcribed with random hexamers. MiXCR, run by TCRdb on the immunoSEQ multiplex PCR reads, gives a single entry per CDR3 protein. The sample lists more than 150,000 distinct CDR3 sequences; approximately 95% were seen once. Sample: CD4+ T cells from PBMCs. Receptor source: a human donor with Susac syndrome.

The chain links TRBV4-3 to TRBJ2-3, with 8 bases fitting TRBD2. The J segment lost 3 bases and the V segment lost 5 bases, leaving 7 bases of the junction unmatched. The CDR3 spans 15 residues. CDR1 LGHNA and CDR2 YSLEER come from the germline V gene. CDR3 in amino acids: CASSIGLAATDTQYF. CDR3 DNA: TGCGCCAGCAGCATCGGACTAGCCGCGACAGATACGCAGTATTTT.

This chain connects TRBV5-1 to TRBJ1-4; possibly TRBD1 for D (5 bases). Germline V CDR1 and CDR2: SGHRS, YFSETQ. Deletions cut 4 bases from V and 4 bases from J, with 11 bases between. The CDR3 runs 14 residues. The CDR3 here is CASSLGLVNEKLFF. CDR3 sequence (DNA): TGCGCCAGCAGCCTGGGGCTGGTTAATGAAAAACTGTTTTTT. The whole variable domain, remainder taken from reference TRBV5-1 and TRBJ1-4, is KAGVTQTPRYLIKTRGQQVTLSCSPISGHRSVSWYQQTPGQGLQFLFEYFSETQRNKGNFPGRFSGRQFSNSRSEMNVSTLELGDSALYLCASSLGLVNEKLFFGSGTQLSVL.

J is TRBJ2-7 and V is TRBV12-3 or TRBV12-4, with 7 positions matching TRBD1. The V segment lost 6 bases and the J segment 2 bases; nucleotides outside the gene matches: 7. The CDR3 spans 14 residues. The CDR3 DNA is TGTGCCAGCAGGCAGACAGGGTCGACCTACGAGCAGTACTTC. Translated, it gives CASRQTGSTYEQYF.

CDR3 protein: CASSLYARAGGSSYEQYF. The CDR3 DNA sequence: TGCGCCAGCAGCTTATACGCGAGAGCGGGAGGAAGCTCCTACGAGCAGTACTTC. The chain links TRBV5-1 to TRBJ2-7, with 9 bases aligning to TRBD2. Germline CDR1 and CDR2: SGHRS and YFSETQ. This CDR3 region has 18 residues. V shed 2 bases and J 0 bases; nucleotides not matched to a gene: 12.

The V gene is TRBV7-3, the J gene TRBJ1-1, with D uncertain. The CDR3 totals 13 residues. From germline, CDR1 is SGHTA and CDR2 FQGTGA. V lost 1 base to trimming and J lost 3 bases, with 6 bases between them. The CDR3 DNA reads as TGTGCCAGCAGCTTAAATGGGTACACTGAAGCTTTCTTT. Encoded protein: CASSLNGYTEAFF.

The table lists this clonotype with a count of one. The chain joins TRBV27 to TRBJ2-3; 7 bases fit TRBD2. Per germline, CDR1 MNHEY and CDR2 SMNVEV (reference sequence). CDR3 length equals 17 residues. The J segment lost 4 bases and the V segment lost 1 base, leaving 11 bases of the junction unmatched. CDR3 protein: CASSLFPRGRGADTQYF. CDR3 nucleotides: TGTGCCAGCAGTTTATTCCCTCGGGGACGGGGGGCAGATACGCAGTATTTT.

This chain uses TRBV24-1 with TRBJ1-1; D remains ambiguous. Germline V gene data show CDR1 as KGHDR and CDR2 as SFDVKD. Between the trimmed V and J ends, which lost 3 bases and 8 bases, there was a span of 12 bases. This CDR3 is 13 amino acids long. The CDR3 DNA sequence: TGTGCCACCAGTGATGGAGGTAGGGAGGAAGCTTTCTTT. Its translation: CATSDGGREEAFF.

The chain couples TRBV19 to TRBJ1-1, with unresolved D. The V gene's germline CDR1 is LNHDA and CDR2 SQIVND (reference sequence). The length of the CDR3 is 13 residues. With 9 bases removed from V and 1 base from J, the gap between germline ends came to 12 bases. In DNA form, the CDR3 reads TGTGCCAGCGCCCTGGCAGGGAACACTGAAGCTTTCTTT. As protein: CASALAGNTEAFF. Full variable domain (remainder filled in from reference TRBV19 and TRBJ1-1): DGGITQSPKYLFRKEGQNVTLSCEQNLNHDAMYWYRQDPGQGLRLIYYSQIVNDFQKGDIAEGYSVSREKKESFPLTVTSAQKNPTAFYLCASALAGNTEAFFGQGTRLTVV.

The V gene is TRBV5-1, the J gene TRBJ2-1; 10 nucleotides agree with TRBD2. The CDR3 runs to 17 residues. Germline CDR1 SGHRS, CDR2 YFSETQ. J gave up 6 bases and V 0 bases, and 9 bases lay outside the gene matches. DNA for the CDR3: TGCGCCAGCAGCTTGGCCGGGGCTAGCGGGGGCCGCAATGAGCAGTTCTTC. Its protein product is CASSLAGASGGRNEQFF. Full variable domain (missing parts from reference TRBV5-1 and TRBJ2-1): KAGVTQTPRYLIKTRGQQVTLSCSPISGHRSVSWYQQTPGQGLQFLFEYFSETQRNKGNFPGRFSGRQFSNSRSEMNVSTLELGDSALYLCASSLAGASGGRNEQFFGPGTRLTVL.

The genes are TRBV15 and TRBJ2-2; TRBD2 matches 7 bases. The CDR3 runs to 16 residues. V lost 0 bases to trimming and J lost 4 bases; unmatched junction nucleotides: 5. Germline lookup yields CDR1 LNHNV and CDR2 YYDKDF (reference sequence). CDR3 DNA: TGTGCCACCAGCAGAGATCCGGGAGGCATCACCGGGGAGCTGTTTTTT. It specifies CATSRDPGGITGELFF.

The rearrangement uses TRBV12-5 and TRBJ1-1, with D uncertain. The CDR3 extends over 15 amino acids. The germline V gene encodes CDR1 LGHNT and CDR2 FRNRAP. The V end lost 1 base, the J end lost 6 bases, and 15 bases lay between the germline ends. This CDR3 reads CASGLDHLGVSEAFF. CDR3 bases: TGTGCTAGTGGTTTGGACCACCTCGGGGTCTCTGAAGCTTTCTTT.

The rearrangement uses TRBV24-1 and TRBJ2-3; TRBD1 aligns across 7 bases. V dropped 0 bases and J dropped 0; count of bases not matched to a gene: 5. There are 17 residues in the CDR3. From germline, CDR1 is KGHDR and CDR2 SFDVKD. CDR3: CATSDLGTATSTDTQYF. CDR3 bases: TGTGCCACCAGTGATTTGGGGACAGCTACTAGCACAGATACGCAGTATTTT.

This chain connects TRBV7-2 to TRBJ2-5; D is perhaps TRBD1 or TRBD2 (5 bases each). There are 15 residues in the CDR3. V was trimmed by 1 base and J by 5 bases, leaving 14 bases between them. CDR1 SGHTA and CDR2 FQGNSA come from the germline V gene. The CDR3 DNA reads as TGTGCCAGCAGCTTAGTCCCGCGAGGGACGGAGACCCAGTACTTC. This encodes CASSLVPRGTETQYF.

V and J are TRBV29-1 and TRBJ2-1; 9 bases agree with TRBD2. Looked up from germline, CDR1 is SQVTM and CDR2 is ANQGSEA. The V gene end was trimmed by 2 bases and the J gene end by 2 bases; junction bases not matched to a gene: 7. The CDR3 is 16 residues long. DNA of the CDR3: TGCAGCGTTGAACCCTTTAGCGGGAGTCCCTACAATGAGCAGTTCTTC. As protein: CSVEPFSGSPYNEQFF.

This CDR3 reads CSVDQNRGETQYF. CDR3 nucleotides: TGCAGCGTTGATCAAAACAGGGGTGAGACCCAGTACTTC. V gene TRBV29-1 combines with J gene TRBJ2-5; 7 positions match TRBD1. This CDR3 is 13 amino acids long. V trimming: 3 bases; J trimming: 5 bases; junction bases outside the gene matches: 6. Germline V gene lookup returns CDR1 SQVTM and CDR2 ANQGSEA.

This clonotype was picked up one time. The chain uses TRBV2 and TRBJ1-6; 8 positions agree with TRBD1. The germline CDR1 and CDR2 sequences are SNHLY and FYNNEI. Unmatched junction bases numbered 8, after V lost 4 bases and J lost 9 bases. The CDR3 contains 15 residues. In nucleotides, the CDR3 is TGTGCCAGCAGTGTTTACGGCAGGGGGCTTTCACCCCTCCACTTT. As protein: CASSVYGRGLSPLHF.

The rearrangement links TRBV9 to TRBJ1-2; TRBD1 might be the D (5 bases). Germline CDR1 and CDR2: SGDLS and YYNGEE. The CDR3 runs 15 residues. The ends were cut back, 4 bases at V and 8 bases at J, with 21 bases in the middle. CDR3 bases: TGTGCCAGCAGCTCCCGACTTCAGGGAACTAAGGGCTACACCTTC. It encodes CASSSRLQGTKGYTF.

In its sample, this clonotype was seen once. This sequence joins TRBV18 and TRBJ2-1; maybe TRBD2 (6 bases). The CDR3 is 15 residues long. Trimming removed 3 bases at V and 8 bases at J, with 17 bases between. CDR1 and CDR2 from the germline V gene are KGHSH and LQKENI. CDR3 DNA: TGTGCCAGCTCACCTTCGAGGGGAGGAGGTCATGAGCAGTTCTTC. This encodes CASSPSRGGGHEQFF.

J is TRBJ2-5 and V is TRBV20-1; tentatively, D is TRBD1 or TRBD2 (5 bases each). The V end was cut by 4 bases, the J end by 6 bases, with 9 bases between. This CDR3 is built from 11 residues. In germline, CDR1 is DFQATT, CDR2 SNEGSKA (reference sequence). Here the CDR3 reads CSANWGKTQYF. DNA of the CDR3: TGCAGTGCTAATTGGGGGAAGACCCAGTACTTC.

The CDR3 nucleotides read TGTGCCTCCGAAGACGGAGGACGTTGGGGCTACACCTTC. It specifies CASEDGGRWGYTF. The chain uses TRBV7-2 and TRBJ1-2; D unclear. The germline V and J ends were trimmed by 11 bases and 8 bases, with 21 bases remaining between them. This CDR3 spans 13 amino acids. Germline-derived CDR1 and CDR2 are SGHTA and FQGNSA. Full variable domain (remainder filled in from reference TRBV7-2 and TRBJ1-2): GAGVSQSPSNKVTEKGKDVELRCDPISGHTALYWYRQSLGQGLEFLIYFQGNSAPDKSGLPSDRFSAERTGGSVSTLTIQRTQQEDSAVYLCASEDGGRWGYTFGSGTRLTVV.